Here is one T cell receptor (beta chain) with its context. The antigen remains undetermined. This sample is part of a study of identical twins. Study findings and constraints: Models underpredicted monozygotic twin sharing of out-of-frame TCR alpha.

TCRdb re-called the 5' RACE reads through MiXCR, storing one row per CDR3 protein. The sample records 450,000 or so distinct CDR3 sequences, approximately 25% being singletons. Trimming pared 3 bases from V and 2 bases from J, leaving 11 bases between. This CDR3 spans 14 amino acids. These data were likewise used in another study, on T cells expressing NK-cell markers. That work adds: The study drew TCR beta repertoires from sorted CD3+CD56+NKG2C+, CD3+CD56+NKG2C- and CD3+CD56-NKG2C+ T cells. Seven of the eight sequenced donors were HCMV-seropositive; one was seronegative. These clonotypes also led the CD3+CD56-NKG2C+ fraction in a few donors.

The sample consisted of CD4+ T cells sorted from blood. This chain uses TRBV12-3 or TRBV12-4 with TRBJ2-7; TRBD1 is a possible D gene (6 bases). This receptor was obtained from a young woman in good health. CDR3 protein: CASSFQGPTYEQYF. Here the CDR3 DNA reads TGTGCCAGCAGTTTTCAGGGGCCGACCTACGAGCAGTACTTC.